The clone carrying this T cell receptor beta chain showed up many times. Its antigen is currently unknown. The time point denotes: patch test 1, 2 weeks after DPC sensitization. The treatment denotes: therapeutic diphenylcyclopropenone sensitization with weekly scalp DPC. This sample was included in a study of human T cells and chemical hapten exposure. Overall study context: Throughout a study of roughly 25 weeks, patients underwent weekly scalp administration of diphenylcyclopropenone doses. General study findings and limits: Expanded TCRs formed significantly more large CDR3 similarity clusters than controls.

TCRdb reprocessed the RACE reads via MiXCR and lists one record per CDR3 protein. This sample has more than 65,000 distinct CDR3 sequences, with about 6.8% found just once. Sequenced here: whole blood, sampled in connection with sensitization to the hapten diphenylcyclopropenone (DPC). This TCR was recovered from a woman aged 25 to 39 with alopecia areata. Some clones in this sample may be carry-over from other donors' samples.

Here the CDR3 reads CASSTGNGGAGEQFF. The CDR3 region has the DNA TGTGCCAGCAGCACAGGCAACGGGGGGGCCGGGGAGCAGTTCTTC. The J gene is TRBJ2-1, the V gene TRBV11-3; the match to TRBD2 covers 8 bases. CDR3 length: 15 amino acids. Trimming cost V 5 bases and J 10 bases; bases outside gene matches: 13. Germline V lookup: CDR1 SGHNT, CDR2 YENEEA.